These 26 T cell receptor beta chains came from one sample sequenced in a study of OX40 agonist ivuxolimab in advanced cancers. TCRdb keeps only in-frame clones here, not all; method: immunoSEQ multiplex PCR. The sample has nearly 70,000 clones, more than 75% seen once. The sample consisted of CD4+ or CD8+ T cells sorted from blood, taken in a trial of the OX40 agonist ivuxolimab. The receptor set was obtained from an adult with an advanced solid tumor such as melanoma, head and neck, liver or kidney cancer.

The chain recombines TRBV7-2 with TRBJ2-7; D call uncertain. V was clipped by 5 bases and J by 6 bases, with 29 bases between them. The CDR3 loop spans 18 amino acids. The germline V gene encodes CDR1 SGHTA and CDR2 FQGNSA. The CDR3 loop is CASSLTAPRSSYRSEQYF. CDR3 in DNA: TGTGCCAGCAGCCTCACCGCCCCAAGATCCAGCTATCGTTCCGAGCAGTACTTC.

The chain uses TRBV5-1 and TRBJ1-5; D gene unclear. V lost 0 bases, J lost 7 bases, and 8 bases lay in between. CDR1 is SGHRS and CDR2 is YFSETQ in the germline V gene. The CDR3 spans 13 residues. The CDR3 nucleotides read TGCGCCAGCAGCTTGGTTCCTGAACAGCCCCAGCATTTT. Amino acid sequence: CASSLVPEQPQHF.

The chain joins TRBV7-3 to TRBJ1-1; no firm D call. Germline CDR1 SGHTA, CDR2 FQGTGA. The germline V and J ends were trimmed by 3 bases and 0 bases, with 8 bases remaining between them. This CDR3 has 14 amino acids. The CDR3 loop is CASSLVGMNTEAFF. The CDR3 DNA follows: TGTGCCAGCAGCTTGGTTGGCATGAACACTGAAGCTTTCTTT.

This sequence joins TRBV5-1 and TRBJ2-7; D might be TRBD1 (5 bases). This CDR3 is 14 amino acids long. Germline values: CDR1 SGHRS, CDR2 YFSETQ. V was trimmed by 2 bases and J by 0 bases, leaving 9 bases between them. CDR3 protein: CASSFTGPSYEQYF. In nucleotides, the CDR3 is TGCGCCAGCAGCTTTACAGGACCCTCCTACGAGCAGTACTTC.

V usage is TRBV27 and J usage is TRBJ2-7; a possible D gene is TRBD1 (6 bases). There are 16 residues in the CDR3. Germline values: CDR1 MNHEY, CDR2 SMNVEV (reference sequence). Trimming left V 3 bases short and J 2 bases short, with 17 bases between. CDR3 sequence reads: CASSFGATGTTYEQYF. The CDR3 region has the DNA TGTGCCAGCAGTTTCGGCGCGACAGGCACGACCTACGAGCAGTACTTC.

In its sample, this clone was seen once. This chain connects TRBV30 to TRBJ1-3, with D possibly being TRBD1 (6 bases). With 0 bases removed from V and 0 bases from J, the gap between germline ends came to 15 bases. This CDR3 region has 17 residues. Germline V gene lookup returns CDR1 GTSNPN and CDR2 SVGIG (reference sequence). Here the CDR3 DNA reads TGTGCCTGGAGTGTATTCAGGGGAGGGCTCTCTGGAAACACCATATATTTT. As protein: CAWSVFRGGLSGNTIYF.

This chain uses TRBV5-1 with TRBJ1-6; unclear D gene. Per the germline V gene, CDR1 is SGHRS and CDR2 is YFSETQ. The CDR3 covers 15 residues. V lost 1 base to trimming and J lost 6 bases, with 11 bases between them. For the CDR3, the DNA is TGCGCCAGCAGCTTGTACGGAATACCTAATTCACCCCTCCACTTT. Translating gives CASSLYGIPNSPLHF.

This chain connects TRBV29-1 to TRBJ1-1, with 9 positions matching TRBD1. The V gene end was trimmed by 6 bases and the J gene end by 7 bases; junction bases not matched to a gene: 15. CDR3 length equals 15 residues. Germline assignment: CDR1 SQVTM and CDR2 ANQGSEA. The CDR3 protein is CSVTPDRGRSSEAFF. CDR3 DNA sequence: TGCAGCGTCACCCCGGACAGGGGCAGAAGCAGTGAAGCTTTCTTT.

As DNA, the CDR3 is TGTGCCAGCAGCGTAGGGACTAGCGGGGGCCGGGAGTTAGAGACCCAGTACTTC. Protein: CASSVGTSGGRELETQYF. The chain links TRBV9 to TRBJ2-5, with 13 bases lining up with TRBD2. V lost 0 bases, J lost 4 bases, and 9 bases stayed unmatched. The CDR3 is made up of 18 amino acids. Germline V CDR1 and CDR2: SGDLS, YYNGEE.

On this clone itself: Likely a read error: the CDR3 ends without its conserved phenylalanine or tryptophan. The DNA is left out, because the CDR3 cannot be placed on it with certainty; the CDR3 is given as TCRdb lists it. J is TRBJ1-3 and V is TRBV7-3. The CDR3 extends over 12 residues, inclusive of both ends. Germline CDR1 reads SGHTA; CDR2 reads FQGTGA. The CDR3 protein is CASSFNVGEAWS.

The chain carries TRBV2 and TRBJ2-1; possible D gene TRBD1, 7 bases. The CDR3 extends over 15 amino acids. Germline lookup yields CDR1 SNHLY and CDR2 FYNNEI. V lost 3 bases and J lost 8, with 17 bases in between. The CDR3 bases are TGTGCCAGCAGTGAGCAGGGGCAGGGGGAGGATGAGCAGTTCTTC. Residues: CASSEQGQGEDEQFF.

The CDR3 nucleotides read TGTGCCAGCACCCGTGGGACAGGGGAGTACAATGAGCAGTTCTTC. Translating gives CASTRGTGEYNEQFF. The chain recombines TRBV2 with TRBJ2-1; 10 nucleotides align to TRBD1. Germline CDR1 is SNHLY and CDR2 is FYNNEI. The CDR3 has 15 amino acids. V lost 7 bases and J lost 4; bases outside the gene matches: 7.

The V call is TRBV7-2, the J call TRBJ1-5, with D possibly TRBD1 on 5 matching bases. Germline CDR1 SGHTA, CDR2 FQGNSA. CDR3 size: 13 residues. Trimming took off 5 bases at V and 3 bases at J, with 8 bases between the two ends. The CDR3 is CASSPGFNQPQHF. For the CDR3, the DNA is TGTGCCAGCAGCCCAGGGTTCAATCAGCCCCAGCATTTT.

This chain uses TRBV4-2 with TRBJ2-1; 10 bases fit TRBD2. V shed 1 base and J 10 bases; nucleotides not matched to a gene: 13. The CDR3 extends over 17 amino acids. CDR1 and CDR2 from the germline V gene are LGHNA and YNFKEQ. CDR3 sequence: CASSQGDGSGGMWEQFF. In DNA form, the CDR3 reads TGTGCCAGCAGCCAAGGCGATGGTAGCGGGGGGATGTGGGAGCAGTTCTTC.

The chain recombines TRBV27 with TRBJ1-6, with TRBD1 matching 10 bases. Germline CDR1 and CDR2: MNHEY and SMNVEV (reference sequence). The CDR3 loop spans 15 amino acids. The trim removed 3 bases at V and 7 bases at J, leaving 3 bases unmatched. The CDR3 DNA is TGTGCCAGCAGTTTCCGGACAGGGGGAAATTCACCCCTCCACTTT. Encoded protein: CASSFRTGGNSPLHF.

The genes are TRBV5-6 and TRBJ2-1; D not resolved. The CDR3 extends over 13 amino acids. Trimming cost V 5 bases and J 0 bases, with 6 bases left between them. Germline CDR1 is SGHDT and CDR2 is YYEEEE. CDR3 residues: CASRWSSYNEQFF. CDR3 bases: TGTGCCAGCAGATGGAGCTCCTACAATGAGCAGTTCTTC.

In DNA form, the CDR3 reads TGCGCCAGCAGCCCATGGACTAGCGGAGATGAGCAGTTCTTC. This gives the protein CASSPWTSGDEQFF. V is TRBV4-1 and J is TRBJ2-1, with TRBD2 matching over 10 bases. The CDR3 spans 14 residues. V was clipped by 4 bases and J by 8 bases; unmatched bases: 5. Germline CDR1 MGHRA, CDR2 YSYEKL.

The gene calls are TRBV5-1 and TRBJ2-5; 8 nucleotides agree with TRBD2. Trimming at V came to 6 bases and at J to 3 bases, leaving 4 bases not matched to a gene. Germline CDR1 is SGHRS and CDR2 is YFSETQ. The CDR3 is 13 residues long. The CDR3 loop is CASTLAGKETQYF. CDR3 nucleotides: TGCGCCAGCACTTTAGCGGGAAAAGAGACCCAGTACTTC.

This clone was recorded only once. CDR3 sequence (DNA): TGTGCCACCAGCAGAGCAGGGTCCGGGGCCAACGTCCTGACTTTC. Residues: CATSRAGSGANVLTF. V and J are TRBV15 and TRBJ2-6; tentative D call: TRBD1 (5 bases). Germline loops: CDR1 LNHNV, CDR2 YYDKDF (reference sequence). The V end was cut by 1 base, the J end by 4 bases, with 8 bases between. The CDR3 covers 15 residues.

The J gene is TRBJ2-1, the V gene TRBV2, with 9 bases lining up with TRBD2. The V and J ends lost 8 bases and 9 bases, in that order; junction bases with no gene match: 8. The CDR3 is 13 residues long. Germline values: CDR1 SNHLY, CDR2 FYNNEI. The DNA for the CDR3 is TGTGCCAGCCGGCTAGCGGGGACGAGTGAGCAGTTCTTC. It is translated as CASRLAGTSEQFF.

The chain links TRBV19 to TRBJ2-2; no clear D. Germline CDR1 reads LNHDA; CDR2 reads SQIVND (reference sequence). Trimming took off 0 bases at V and 1 base at J, with 0 bases between the two ends. This CDR3 spans 13 amino acids. CDR3 nucleotide sequence: TGTGCCAGTAGTATAGAGAACACCGGGGAGCTGTTTTTT. Translated: CASSIENTGELFF.

The V call is TRBV7-9, the J call TRBJ2-2, with a weak D call TRBD1 (5 bases). V was trimmed by 1 base and J by 0 bases, leaving 9 bases between them. The CDR3 loop spans 16 amino acids. CDR1 SEHNR and CDR2 FQNEAQ come from the germline V gene (reference sequence). The CDR3 sequence is CASSLGAGTNTGELFF. The CDR3 region has the DNA TGTGCCAGCAGCTTAGGGGCAGGGACGAACACCGGGGAGCTGTTTTTT.

The chain has TRBV6-1 and TRBJ2-5; 11 bases align to TRBD1. CDR1 is MNHNS and CDR2 is SASEGT in the germline V gene. The V and J ends lost 6 bases and 5 bases, in that order; junction bases with no gene match: 5. CDR3 length: 14 amino acids. The CDR3 coding sequence is TGTGCCAGCAGGGACAGGGGGCGAGAGGAGACCCAGTACTTC. Its translation is CASRDRGREETQYF.

The count of this clone is one. The chain joins TRBV15 to TRBJ2-1, with 8 bases that match TRBD2. CDR3 size: 16 residues. Germline loops: CDR1 LNHNV, CDR2 YYDKDF (reference sequence). After removal of 2 bases from V and 9 bases from J, the junction contained 12 bases not matched to a gene. The CDR3 sequence: CATSRSQGSGSFEQFF. Written as DNA, the CDR3 is TGTGCCACCAGCAGATCTCAAGGGAGCGGGAGCTTTGAGCAGTTCTTC.

This chain uses TRBV6-1 with TRBJ2-5, with 7 bases identical to TRBD1. The J call may be in error: the DNA end matches TRBJ2-7 better. The CDR3 length is 15 residues. CDR1 and CDR2 (germline): MNHNS, SASEGT. The CDR3 region has the DNA TGTGCCAGCAGTGAAGCCGGGACAGTTGCCTACGAGCAGTACTTC. Encoded protein: CASSEAGTVAYEQYF.

The V gene is TRBV7-6, the J gene TRBJ2-3; D is ambiguous. CDR1 and CDR2 (germline): SGHVS, FNYEAQ. CDR3 length equals 15 residues. V lost 3 bases and J lost 0, with 10 bases in between. The CDR3 reads CASSFGYASTDTQYF. The CDR3 bases are TGTGCCAGCAGCTTTGGATATGCTAGCACAGATACGCAGTATTTT.